These T cell receptor beta chains were read from a single sample in a study of blood T cells in healthy people across ages. TCRdb re-called the 5' RACE reads with MiXCR, one entry per CDR3 protein. Here the sample spans roughly 800,000 distinct CDR3 sequences, 20% to 25% being singletons. These records were also assigned to another study, of T cells of mothers and their children.

The sequencing sample was made of blood. The receptors were gathered from a boy younger than 18 in good health. Each CDR3 is given with its conserved first and last residue. D genes are given only for firm matches. Where a row states a size, it is once, few, many or the class of an expanded clone; other rows omit it.

NA	TRBV7-3	NA	TRBJ2-3	TGTGCCAGCAGCTTACTGAGCGGAAACACAGATACGCAGTATTTT	CASSLLSGNTDTQYF
NA	TRBV12-3/TRBV12-4	NA	TRBJ2-5	TGTGCCAGCAGTTTAAGTCCCGGAGAGACCCAGTACTTC	CASSLSPGETQYF
TRBD1	TRBV4-2	NA	TRBJ1-2	TGTGCCAGCAGCCAAGGGGACAGGACTAACTATGGCTACACCTTC	CASSQGDRTNYGYTF
TRBD2	TRBV4-3	NA	TRBJ2-3	TGCGCCAGCAGCCTGGCGGGGGGGCCCTACACAGATACGCAGTATTTT	CASSLAGGPYTDTQYF
TRBD2	TRBV20-1	NA	TRBJ2-7	TGCAGTGCTAGAGGGGGACTAGCGGGAGGGAGTCCCTACGAGCAGTACTTC	CSARGGLAGGSPYEQYF
NA	TRBV7-9	NA	TRBJ2-5	TGTGCCAGCAGCTCCTTCCAAGGACCTGAAGAGACCCAGTACTTC	CASSSFQGPEETQYF
NA	TRBV3-1	NA	TRBJ1-1	TGTGCCAGCAGCCAAGATCTCGGGCCCACTGAAGCTTTCTTT	CASSQDLGPTEAFF
NA	TRBV7-2	few	TRBJ2-1	TGTGCCAGCGCGTTGGCGGGGACGGCACCGAATGAGCAGTTTTTC	CASALAGTAPNEQFF
NA	TRBV7-2	few	TRBJ2-3	TGTGCCAGCAGCTTGGACCTCACAAAAGGGGATACGCAGTATTTT	CASSLDLTKGDTQYF
TRBD1	TRBV29-1	NA	TRBJ1-1	TGCAGCGTTCTGGACAGGGGGAATACTGAAGCTTTCTTT	CSVLDRGNTEAFF
TRBD2	TRBV7-3	few	TRBJ2-1	TGTGCCAGCAGCTTAAATCTAGCGGGAGTGGATGAGCAGTTCTTC	CASSLNLAGVDEQFF
NA	TRBV5-1	NA	TRBJ2-3	TGCGCCAGCAGCTTGGACAGGGCCGGGGATACGCAGTATTTT	CASSLDRAGDTQYF
NA	TRBV28	few	TRBJ2-7	TGTGCCAGCAGAACGGCCCCGTCCTACGAGCAGTACTTC	CASRTAPSYEQYF
TRBD1	TRBV19	NA	TRBJ1-1	TGTGCCAGTAGTTCTCCGGGACAGGCTCGGCGCACTGAAGCTTTCTTT	CASSSPGQARRTEAFF
NA	TRBV2	few	TRBJ1-2	TGTGCCAGCAGCCCGGGACCTATGGGTGGCTACACCTTC	CASSPGPMGGYTF
TRBD1	TRBV2	NA	TRBJ2-3	TGTGCCAGCAGTGCGGGACAGACTAGCACAGATACGCAGTATTTT	CASSAGQTSTDTQYF
NA	TRBV9	NA	TRBJ2-5	TGTGCCAGCAGCGTAGACAGGACGCAGACCCAGTACTTC	CASSVDRTQTQYF
NA	TRBV6-2/TRBV6-3	NA	TRBJ2-5	TGTGCCAGCAGTTACGTTTGGGGCCGGGAGACCCAGTACTTC	CASSYVWGRETQYF
NA	TRBV2	few	TRBJ2-5	TGTGCCAGCAGTGAAGCGCTTTCAGGCAAGACCCAGTACTTC	CASSEALSGKTQYF
NA	TRBV29-1	many	TRBJ2-1	TGCAGCGTTGAAGATCGGAGACTAGAGCAGTTCTTC	CSVEDRRLEQFF